Presented here are 8 T cell receptor beta chains from one specimen sequenced in a study of blood T cell repertoires in COVID-19. Some clones are missing from TCRdb's copy, which holds only in-frame ones; the method was immunoSEQ multiplex PCR. This table holds 75,000 to 100,000 clones, around 90% found once. Sequencing was carried out using peripheral blood. These receptors were taken from a woman older than 75 with acute or convalescent COVID-19.

The chain carries TRBV7-9 and TRBJ1-2, with D unclear. The germline gives CDR1 SEHNR, CDR2 FQNEAQ (reference sequence). V dropped 3 bases and J dropped 5 bases, with 13 bases sitting between them. The CDR3 is made up of 14 amino acids. The CDR3 is CASSLSFGEYGYTF. DNA of the CDR3: TGTGCCAGCAGCTTGAGCTTTGGGGAGTATGGCTACACCTTC.

The rearrangement joins TRBV2 to TRBJ1-2, with 9 bases lining up with TRBD1. V shed 3 bases, J shed 5 bases, and the junction held 13 bases outside the gene matches. The CDR3 is 17 amino acids. Germline values: CDR1 SNHLY, CDR2 FYNNEI. CDR3 region: CASSDGILGQGIYGYTF. CDR3 DNA sequence: TGTGCCAGCAGTGATGGGATCCTAGGACAGGGGATTTATGGCTACACCTTC.

This clone was observed once. This chain connects TRBV10-3 to TRBJ1-1, with D possibly being TRBD1 (6 bases). CDR3 length: 15 residues. V shed 0 bases and J shed 4 bases, with 12 bases lying between them. CDR1 and CDR2 from the germline V gene are ENHRY and SYGVKD. The CDR3, as DNA: TGTGCCATCAGTGAGTCATTCCAAGGGGGCACTGAAGCTTTCTTT. The encoded protein is CAISESFQGGTEAFF.

V and J are TRBV5-1 and TRBJ2-2, with 7 bases identical to TRBD2. The CDR3 is 16 amino acids. The germline V gene has CDR1 SGHRS and CDR2 YFSETQ. V gave up 4 bases and J gave up 5 bases; unmatched junction bases: 11. CDR3 amino acids: CASSAGEGTITGELFF. CDR3 bases: TGCGCCAGCAGCGCTGGGGAGGGAACCATTACCGGGGAGCTGTTTTTT.

The rearrangement uses TRBV5-1 and TRBJ2-1, with D possibly matching TRBD2 (5 bases). CDR3 length equals 14 residues. The germline V and J ends were trimmed by 8 bases and 7 bases, with 19 bases remaining between them. Germline V lookup: CDR1 SGHRS, CDR2 YFSETQ. CDR3 in DNA: TGCGCCAGTTCTCCCCTAGCCCCTGGGAATGAGCAGTTCTTC. Amino acid sequence: CASSPLAPGNEQFF.

The chain is built from TRBV5-8 and TRBJ1-4, with TRBD1 matching 10 bases. The V and J ends lost 3 bases and 6 bases, in that order; junction bases with no gene match: 5. Germline V CDR1 and CDR2: SGHTS, YDEGEE. This CDR3 has 15 residues. CDR3 residues: CASSSAGTGDEKLFF. The CDR3 coding sequence is TGTGCCAGCAGCTCTGCAGGGACAGGGGATGAAAAACTGTTTTTT.

This rearrangement joins TRBV6-6 to TRBJ1-2, with 7 bases matching TRBD1. Losses at the gene ends were 6 bases for V and 0 bases for J; bases not matched to a gene: 10. Germline V gives CDR1 MNHNY, CDR2 SVGAGI (reference sequence). The CDR3 spans 16 residues. CDR3 loop: CASSSRTGLANYGYTF. CDR3 DNA: TGTGCCAGCAGCTCGCGGACAGGCTTAGCTAACTATGGCTACACCTTC.

The chain combines TRBV6-2 or TRBV6-3 with TRBJ1-5, with D perhaps matching TRBD1 (6 bases). The CDR3 is made up of 19 amino acids. V was cut by 2 bases and J by 7 bases, with 27 bases left in between. The V gene's germline CDR1 is MNHEY and CDR2 SVGEGT. The CDR3 nucleotides are TGTGCCAGCAGTTACGTTATCAGGGGCGGGAGCCGTCCCATCCAGCCCCAGCATTTT. It is translated as CASSYVIRGGSRPIQPQHF.